The 5 T cell receptor beta chains given below trace back to one sample, sequenced in a study of monozygotic twins with inflammatory bowel disease (dated by TCRdb to between 2018 and 2021). The library was built by means of 5' RACE. Sequencing used an Illumina HiSeq 2500. After TCRdb reprocessed the reads, each CDR3 protein sequence was kept as one row, without DNA. This sample's listing comprises around 400,000 distinct CDR3 sequences. The top ten clones comprise about 2.3% of the sample. The sample taken for sequencing was blood. All receptors derive from a human donor with ulcerative colitis or Crohn's disease, or a healthy co-twin of an affected twin (not recorded which).

V gene TRBV20-1 combines with J gene TRBJ2-1. Germline CDR1 reads DFQATT; CDR2 reads SNEGSKA (reference sequence). This CDR3 region has 12 residues. The chain's CDR3 is CSARRDYNEQFF.

The chain links TRBV5-6 to TRBJ2-7; TCRdb returns TRBD2, unconfirmable since there is no DNA. CDR3 length: 15 residues. From germline, CDR1 is SGHDT and CDR2 YYEEEE. CDR3 in amino acids: CASSLTRPDYYEQYF. The entire variable domain, with the rest obtained from reference TRBV5-6 and TRBJ2-7, is as follows: DAGVTQSPTHLIKTRGQQVTLRCSPKSGHDTVSWYQQALGQGPQFIFQYYEEEERQRGNFPDRFSGHQFPNYSSELNVNALLLGDSALYLCASSLTRPDYYEQYFGPGTRLTVT.

This sequence joins TRBV29-1 and TRBJ2-3; TCRdb lists TRBD1, though no DNA is available to test this call. The V gene's germline CDR1 is SQVTM and CDR2 ANQGSEA. This CDR3 has 13 amino acids. The CDR3 reads CSVVGGATDTQYF.

The chain combines TRBV5-5 with TRBJ2-3. Germline CDR1 SGHKS, CDR2 YYEKEE (reference sequence). This CDR3 region has 13 residues. The CDR3 sequence is CASRKVGTDTQYF.

This rearrangement joins TRBV5-4 to TRBJ2-6; TCRdb selects TRBD2, and the lack of DNA leaves this call unchecked. The germline gives CDR1 SGHNT, CDR2 YYREEE (reference sequence). The CDR3 totals 16 residues. The CDR3 sequence is CASRGGGITGANVLTF.